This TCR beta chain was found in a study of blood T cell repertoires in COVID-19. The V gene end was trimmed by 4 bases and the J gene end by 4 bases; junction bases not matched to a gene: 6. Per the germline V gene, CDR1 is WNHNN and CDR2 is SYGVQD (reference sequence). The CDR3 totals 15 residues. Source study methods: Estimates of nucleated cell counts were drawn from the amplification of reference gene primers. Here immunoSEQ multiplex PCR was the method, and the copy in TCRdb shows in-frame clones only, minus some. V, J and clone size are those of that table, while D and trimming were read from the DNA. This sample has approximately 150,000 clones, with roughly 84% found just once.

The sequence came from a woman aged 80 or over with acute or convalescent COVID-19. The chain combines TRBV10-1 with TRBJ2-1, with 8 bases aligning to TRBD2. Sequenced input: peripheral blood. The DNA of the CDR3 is TGCGCCAGCAGTGGACCGGGACTAGGATACAATGAGCAGTTCTTC. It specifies CASSGPGLGYNEQFF.